Listed here are 21 T cell receptor beta chains from one sample, sequenced in a study of OX40 agonist ivuxolimab in advanced cancers. The receptor library was made with the immunoSEQ multiplex PCR assay. The table comes from immuneACCESS by way of TCRdb, which keeps in-frame sequences with V and J called. Part of the clones is missing from these tables; in studies checked, under half for an unresolved V gene and the rest for unknown reasons. The sample table holds some 89,000 clones, of which approximately 79% were seen once. Of the sample, approximately 2% falls within the top ten clones. This material consisted of CD4+ or CD8+ T cells sorted from blood, taken in a trial of the OX40 agonist ivuxolimab. The source is an adult with an advanced solid tumor such as melanoma, head and neck, liver or kidney cancer.

The gene calls are TRBV19 and TRBJ2-2; 10 bases agree with TRBD1. The CDR3 sequence is 14 residues long. Germline V gives CDR1 LNHDA, CDR2 SQIVND (reference sequence). After removal of 6 bases from V and 5 bases from J, the junction contained 3 bases not matched to a gene. The CDR3 region is CASRDRGKTGELFF. The CDR3 DNA reads TGTGCCAGTAGGGACAGGGGGAAAACCGGGGAGCTGTTTTTT.

The rearrangement uses TRBV7-9 and TRBJ1-6; D gene unclear. Germline V gene lookup returns CDR1 SEHNR and CDR2 FQNEAQ (reference sequence). The CDR3 totals 16 residues. The ends were cut back, 1 base at V and 3 bases at J, with 10 bases in the middle. The CDR3 sequence is CASSLETGIYNSPLHF. The DNA of the CDR3 is TGTGCCAGCAGCTTAGAAACGGGGATCTATAATTCACCCCTCCACTTT.

This chain links TRBV5-1 with TRBJ2-7; D tentatively fits TRBD1 or TRBD2 (5 bases each). V shed 4 bases and J shed 0 bases, with 11 bases lying between them. The germline CDR1 and CDR2 sequences are SGHRS and YFSETQ. This CDR3 spans 14 amino acids. CDR3 DNA: TGCGCCAGCAGCCTTGGGGGAAACTCCTACGAGCAGTACTTC. As protein: CASSLGGNSYEQYF.

This chain connects TRBV2 to TRBJ2-1; D could derive from TRBD1 or TRBD2 (5 bases each). The length of the CDR3 is 15 residues. Germline CDR1 is SNHLY and CDR2 is FYNNEI. V was pared by 5 bases and J by 4 bases, with 15 bases between. CDR3 nucleotides: TGTGCCAGCAGTTCCGGGATCAGGGAATACAATGAGCAGTTCTTC. Translation: CASSSGIREYNEQFF. Supplemented by reference TRBV2 and TRBJ2-1, the full variable domain reads EPEVTQTPSHQVTQMGQEVILRCVPISNHLYFYWYRQILGQKVEFLVSFYNNEISEKSEIFDDQFSVERPDGSNFTLKIRSTKLEDSAMYFCASSSGIREYNEQFFGPGTRLTVL.

This chain connects TRBV5-4 to TRBJ2-1, with TRBD2 as a possible D gene (6 bases). Germline V CDR1 and CDR2: SGHNT, YYREEE (reference sequence). The CDR3 spans 13 residues. The ends were cut back, 1 base at V and 6 bases at J, with 8 bases in the middle. The chain's CDR3 is CASSLLGGNEQFF. Here the CDR3 DNA reads TGTGCCAGCAGCTTGTTGGGGGGCAATGAGCAGTTCTTC.

This clone was seen only a few times. V usage is TRBV12-1 and J usage is TRBJ1-1; the DNA was not compared with TRBD1, the D call given in the table. TRBV12-1 is assigned pseudogene status. This CDR3 has 13 residues. As DNA, the CDR3 is TGTGCCAGCAGCTGTTCGGACAGGCCGCCAGCTTTCTTT. Translation: CASSCSDRPPAFF.

The gene calls are TRBV2 and TRBJ1-1; D is unresolved. V was trimmed by 7 bases and J by 1 base, leaving 7 bases between them. Germline V gene lookup returns CDR1 SNHLY and CDR2 FYNNEI. The CDR3 runs to 12 residues. The CDR3 is CASILANTEAFF. The CDR3 DNA sequence: TGTGCCAGCATTTTAGCGAACACTGAAGCTTTCTTT.

The genes are TRBV7-2 and TRBJ1-3, with unresolved D. This CDR3 spans 14 amino acids. Germline CDR1 is SGHTA and CDR2 is FQGNSA. Trimming shortened V by 3 bases and J by 2 bases, and 8 bases separated the two germline ends. The CDR3 loop is CASSFDWTGNTIYF. DNA for the CDR3: TGTGCCAGCAGCTTTGACTGGACTGGAAACACCATATATTTT.

The J gene is TRBJ2-5, the V gene TRBV7-2; 8 bases align to TRBD1. CDR3 length: 15 residues. V was clipped by 5 bases and J by 4 bases; unmatched bases: 9. The germline V gene has CDR1 SGHTA and CDR2 FQGNSA. This CDR3 reads CASSETTGGRETQYF. The DNA for the CDR3 is TGTGCCAGCAGCGAAACCACAGGGGGTAGAGAGACCCAGTACTTC.

V and J are TRBV9 and TRBJ1-1; possibly TRBD1 for D (6 bases). The CDR3 runs 14 residues. Germline CDR1 SGDLS, CDR2 YYNGEE. Deletions cut 4 bases from V and 14 bases from J, with 24 bases between. DNA of the CDR3: TGTGCCAGCAGCCCCGCGGGGGGCCTGTTTGTCATGTTCTTT. Protein sequence: CASSPAGGLFVMFF. The whole variable domain, remainder taken from reference TRBV9 and TRBJ1-1, is DSGVTQTPKHLITATGQRVTLRCSPRSGDLSVYWYQQSLDQGLQFLIQYYNGEERAKGNILERFSAQQFPDLHSELNLSSLELGDSALYFCASSPAGGLFVMFFGQGTRLTVV.

The V gene is TRBV11-1, the J gene TRBJ2-3; D not certain. The CDR3 has 15 residues. Germline CDR1 SGHAT, CDR2 FQDESV (reference sequence). Trimming removed 3 bases at V and 0 bases at J, with 10 bases between. The CDR3 bases are TGTGCCAGCAGCTTCGACTTTTCTAGCACAGATACGCAGTATTTT. Encoded protein: CASSFDFSSTDTQYF.

This sequence joins TRBV7-3 and TRBJ2-7, with TRBD2 identical over 9 bases. J gave up 4 bases and V 1 base, and 5 bases lay outside the gene matches. This CDR3 comprises 15 residues. Germline V lookup: CDR1 SGHTA, CDR2 FQGTGA. The CDR3 DNA sequence: TGTGCCAGCAGCTTAATAGCGGGGGCAGGGTACGAGCAGTACTTC. This encodes CASSLIAGAGYEQYF.

Here the CDR3 DNA reads TGCGCCAGCACACCCCGAGGACAGGCCCGACCTGAAGCTTTCTTT. Protein sequence: CASTPRGQARPEAFF. The chain employs TRBV5-1 and TRBJ1-1, with TRBD1 matching over 7 bases. The ends lost 6 bases at V and 6 bases at J; junction bases unmatched: 14. Per the germline V gene, CDR1 is SGHRS and CDR2 is YFSETQ. This CDR3 is 15 amino acids long.

The chain has TRBV2 and TRBJ2-3; 10 bases are a match to TRBD2. This CDR3 contains 18 residues. V lost 4 bases and J lost 1; bases outside the gene matches: 11. The germline gives CDR1 SNHLY, CDR2 FYNNEI. In nucleotides, the CDR3 is TGTGCCAGCAGTGCTCTACCTTCTGGGACTAGCGGCACAGATACGCAGTATTTT. Amino acids: CASSALPSGTSGTDTQYF.

V gene TRBV28 combines with J gene TRBJ1-5, with 7 nucleotides matching TRBD1. CDR1 is MDHEN, CDR2 SYDVKM, per germline. CDR3 size: 16 residues. Losses at the gene ends were 5 bases for V and 3 bases for J; bases not matched to a gene: 10. The CDR3 nucleotides are TGTGCCAGCAGTGAAAGGACAGGAAGAACCAATCAGCCCCAGCATTTT. It is translated as CASSERTGRTNQPQHF.

The chain uses TRBV28 and TRBJ1-3; 7 bases agree with TRBD1. CDR1 and CDR2 from the germline V gene are MDHEN and SYDVKM. With 1 base clipped from V and 8 bases from J, the junction kept 11 bases outside the gene matches. This CDR3 spans 16 amino acids. The CDR3 coding sequence is TGTGCCAGCAGTTTATTTAGGACAGGAGCGGGAGACACCATATATTTT. Protein product: CASSLFRTGAGDTIYF.

This chain connects TRBV9 to TRBJ2-5; 9 nucleotides agree with TRBD2. V trimming: 0 bases; J trimming: 2 bases; junction bases outside the gene matches: 5. This CDR3 region has 16 residues. Germline CDR1 SGDLS, CDR2 YYNGEE. DNA of the CDR3: TGTGCCAGCAGCGTAGGAGCGGGGGGATTACAAGAGACCCAGTACTTC. Translation: CASSVGAGGLQETQYF.

The chain recombines TRBV5-4 with TRBJ1-5, with a weak D call TRBD1 (5 bases). The CDR3 sequence is 14 residues long. V lost 0 bases, J lost 5 bases, and 9 bases lay in between. In germline, CDR1 is SGHNT, CDR2 YYREEE (reference sequence). The CDR3 coding sequence is TGTGCCAGCAGCTTGGGGTTAGGGGATCAGCCCCAGCATTTT. Translation gives CASSLGLGDQPQHF.

The rearrangement joins TRBV9 to TRBJ2-3; D ambiguous. Germline V gives CDR1 SGDLS, CDR2 YYNGEE. This CDR3 has 9 residues. Between the trimmed V and J ends, which lost 10 bases and 3 bases, there was a span of 3 bases. CDR3 bases: TGTGCCGAGACAGATACGCAGTATTTT. Its translation: CAETDTQYF.

The gene calls are TRBV28 and TRBJ1-1; D unresolved. Germline V gene lookup returns CDR1 MDHEN and CDR2 SYDVKM. V gave up 5 bases and J gave up 1 base, with 11 bases separating them. The CDR3 consists of 14 residues. CDR3 nucleotide sequence: TGTGCCAGCAGTCCCCCTCTGGAGAACACTGAAGCTTTCTTT. Encoded protein: CASSPPLENTEAFF. The full variable domain, its missing parts supplied by reference TRBV28 and TRBJ1-1, is DVKVTQSSRYLVKRTGEKVFLECVQDMDHENMFWYRQDPGLGLRLIYFSYDVKMKEKGDIPEGYSVSREKKERFSLILESASTNQTSMYLCASSPPLENTEAFFGQGTRLTVV.

The chain couples TRBV5-1 to TRBJ2-7; a possible D gene is TRBD2 (5 bases). This CDR3 comprises 16 residues. Trimming pared 0 bases from V and 0 bases from J, leaving 13 bases between. The germline V gene encodes CDR1 SGHRS and CDR2 YFSETQ. The CDR3 bases are TGCGCCAGCAGCTTGGGGACTTCGGGGATCTCCTACGAGCAGTACTTC. Translating it yields CASSLGTSGISYEQYF.